By its share, the clone carrying this T cell receptor beta chain is medium-sized. Its matching antigen is unknown. Naive CD45RA+ and memory CD45RO+ CD4+ or CD8+ T cells were FACS-sorted. The sample comes from a study of regulatory dendritic cells for organ transplantation. Germline assignment: CDR1 SGHVS and CDR2 FQNEAQ. The V and J ends lost 1 base and 4 bases, in that order; junction bases with no gene match: 3. The CDR3 consists of 15 residues. Generated by immunoSEQ multiplex PCR, the TCRdb table keeps only in-frame clones and is missing some. The sample has some 12,000 clones; around 65% are singletons. General study points: Mature dendritic cells appeared to drive more memory CD8+ clonal expansion than regulatory ones. Naive T cells showed high diversity, memory cells less, memory CD8+ least.

Input material: memory CD8+ T cells from blood. Subset in this sample: CD45RO+ memory T cells. V gene TRBV7-8 combines with J gene TRBJ2-5; 10 bases align to TRBD2. This clonotype originated in a human donor in good health. CDR3 sequence: CASSLERGGRETQYF. In nucleotides, the CDR3 is TGTGCCAGCAGCTTAGAGCGGGGGGGACGAGAGACCCAGTACTTC.